The 30 T cell receptor beta chains below come from one sample, sequenced in a study of identical twins. TCRdb re-derived calls from the 5' RACE reads in MiXCR, one entry per CDR3 protein. The table records just over 450,000 distinct CDR3 sequences, 14% of them present only once. These data also featured in a second study, about yellow fever vaccine responses in identical twins.

Sequencing input: CD4+ T cells sorted from blood. The receptors stem from a woman in her late teens or twenties in good health.

A few counts support this clonotype. V is TRBV6-2 or TRBV6-3 and J is TRBJ2-5, with TRBD2 identical over 14 bases. CDR3 length equals 17 residues. V lost 5 bases, J lost 4 bases, and 9 bases stayed unmatched. CDR1 and CDR2 from the germline V gene are MNHEY and SVGEGT. The CDR3 protein is CASSTIPGLAGVETQYF. DNA of the CDR3: TGTGCCAGCAGTACGATTCCGGGACTAGCGGGAGTAGAGACCCAGTACTTC.

In this sample, this clonotype turned up a few times. For the CDR3, the DNA is TGTGCCATCAGTGAGTCGCGAAGGAGACAGGGAGAGAGTGAGCAGTTCTTC. Encoded protein: CAISESRRRQGESEQFF. The chain combines TRBV10-3 with TRBJ2-1; TRBD1 matches 7 bases. The germline V gene has CDR1 ENHRY and CDR2 SYGVKD. CDR3 length equals 17 residues. Trimming at V came to 0 bases and at J to 9 bases, leaving 14 bases not matched to a gene.

This clonotype was observed a handful of times. V gene TRBV29-1 combines with J gene TRBJ2-3, with D possibly called TRBD1 or TRBD2 (5 bases each). V was clipped by 4 bases and J by 3 bases, with 14 bases between them. Per germline, CDR1 SQVTM and CDR2 ANQGSEA. The CDR3 runs 14 residues. The CDR3 spells CSVGGVLGTDTQYF. CDR3 DNA: TGCAGCGTTGGAGGGGTATTGGGTACAGATACGCAGTATTTT.

The V call is TRBV20-1, the J call TRBJ1-2, with D possibly being TRBD1 (5 bases). Germline V gene lookup returns CDR1 DFQATT and CDR2 SNEGSKA (reference sequence). Trimming took 3 bases from V and 2 from J, leaving 10 bases between them. The CDR3 contains 13 residues. In nucleotides, the CDR3 is TGCAGTGCTAGGGTGGGACGGAACTATGGCTACACCTTC. Protein: CSARVGRNYGYTF.

This clonotype was seen more than once but under ten times. The J gene is TRBJ1-5, the V gene TRBV2, with D maybe TRBD1 (6 bases). V was trimmed by 3 bases and J by 4 bases, leaving 13 bases between them. The CDR3 is 15 amino acids. Germline V lookup: CDR1 SNHLY, CDR2 FYNNEI. The CDR3 bases are TGTGCCAGCAGTGAGGGGGGGGCCCGGAATCAGCCCCAGCATTTT. Amino acid sequence: CASSEGGARNQPQHF.

This clonotype was found a few times. The J gene is TRBJ1-6, the V gene TRBV6-5, with TRBD1 as a possible D gene (6 bases). The CDR3 is 15 residues long. CDR1 and CDR2 from the germline V gene are MNHEY and SVGAGI. The germline V and J ends were trimmed by 1 base and 10 bases, with 14 bases remaining between them. The CDR3 DNA sequence: TGTGCCAGCAGTTACTTCAGGGGAGAGGAATCACCCCTCCACTTT. It specifies CASSYFRGEESPLHF.

V is TRBV5-5 and J is TRBJ2-1; TRBD1 aligns across 7 bases. V lost 5 bases and J lost 5; bases outside the gene matches: 10. The CDR3 extends over 15 amino acids. Per the germline V gene, CDR1 is SGHKS and CDR2 is YYEKEE (reference sequence). CDR3 sequence (DNA): TGTGCCAGCAGATACTGGACAGGCGAAAACAATGAGCAGTTCTTC. It specifies CASRYWTGENNEQFF.

This clonotype was seen a few times. This chain links TRBV3-1 with TRBJ2-6; TRBD1 matches at 12 bases. With 4 bases clipped from V and 2 bases from J, the junction kept 3 bases outside the gene matches. Germline V CDR1 and CDR2: LGHDT, YNNKEL (reference sequence). The CDR3 has 17 amino acids. The CDR3 DNA reads as TGTGCCAGCAGCCTGGGGACAGGGGGCGCTGGGGCCAACGTCCTGACTTTC. Protein: CASSLGTGGAGANVLTF.

This clonotype was recorded a few times. In nucleotides, the CDR3 is TGTGCCAGCACCACGGACCGTAAGCGGGGCAATCAGCCCCAGCATTTT. Translating gives CASTTDRKRGNQPQHF. The chain employs TRBV2 and TRBJ1-5; no definite D call. Germline CDR1 SNHLY, CDR2 FYNNEI. Trimming shortened V by 7 bases and J by 2 bases, and 18 bases separated the two germline ends. This CDR3 is 16 amino acids long. The full variable domain, its missing parts supplied by reference TRBV2 and TRBJ1-5, is EPEVTQTPSHQVTQMGQEVILRCVPISNHLYFYWYRQILGQKVEFLVSFYNNEISEKSEIFDDQFSVERPDGSNFTLKIRSTKLEDSAMYFCASTTDRKRGNQPQHFGDGTRLSIL.

In its sample, this clonotype was seen a few times. The chain is built from TRBV7-2 and TRBJ2-2, with 9 bases matching TRBD2. CDR3 length: 16 amino acids. V was pared by 3 bases and J by 2 bases, with 4 bases of the junction left unmatched. The germline V gene encodes CDR1 SGHTA and CDR2 FQGNSA. The CDR3 DNA reads TGTGCCAGCAGCTTTAGCCTAGCGGGAAACACCGGGGAGCTGTTTTTT. It codes for CASSFSLAGNTGELFF.

V usage is TRBV18 and J usage is TRBJ2-5; a possible D gene is TRBD2 (6 bases). CDR3 size: 14 residues. Germline CDR1 and CDR2: KGHSH and LQKENI. Trimming removed 0 bases from V and 5 bases from J, with 10 bases in between. CDR3 sequence (DNA): TGTGCCAGCTCACCACCGACTAGTAGGGAGACCCAGTACTTC. Translating it yields CASSPPTSRETQYF.

The J gene is TRBJ2-7, the V gene TRBV12-3 or TRBV12-4, with TRBD2 as a possible D gene (7 bases). The CDR3 has 15 amino acids. The V and J ends lost 5 bases and 6 bases respectively, with 20 bases between them. CDR3 sequence: CASSHYLGGPGEQYF. CDR3 nucleotides: TGTGCCAGCAGTCACTACCTCGGGGGGCCGGGCGAGCAGTACTTC.

This clonotype was counted a few times. The CDR3 loop is CASSQDGLAYEQYF. The CDR3 DNA sequence: TGCGCCAGCAGCCAAGATGGTCTGGCCTACGAGCAGTACTTC. V is TRBV4-1 and J is TRBJ2-7; D gene ambiguous. Germline CDR1 is MGHRA and CDR2 is YSYEKL. The CDR3 spans 14 residues. Trimming pared 0 bases from V and 2 bases from J, leaving 8 bases between.

J is TRBJ2-4 and V is TRBV20-1; D remains unclear. The CDR3 totals 10 residues. Germline CDR1 and CDR2: DFQATT and SNEGSKA (reference sequence). Trimming cost V 2 bases and J 15 bases, with 11 bases left between them. The DNA for the CDR3 is TGCAGTGCTAGACGTAGTATGTGGTACTTC. Translation: CSARRSMWYF.

This clonotype was seen a handful of times. Here the CDR3 reads CATSSGVGGNDEQFF. CDR3 nucleotides: TGTGCCACCAGCAGCGGGGTAGGGGGTAACGATGAGCAGTTCTTC. The genes are TRBV15 and TRBJ2-1, with D possibly matching TRBD1 (6 bases). CDR1 is LNHNV, CDR2 YYDKDF, per germline (reference sequence). CDR3 size: 15 residues. The V end lost 3 bases, the J end lost 8 bases, and 17 bases lay between the germline ends.

On this clonotype itself: A single base separates this from a much larger clone, so it may be a read error. V gene TRBV20-1 combines with J gene TRBJ2-3; no clear D. The CDR3 contains 13 residues. Germline CDR1 DFQATT, CDR2 SNEGSKA (reference sequence). Trimming removed 0 bases at V and 0 bases at J, with 4 bases between. The CDR3 coding sequence is TGCAGTGCTAGAGAACTGAGCACAGATACGCAGTATTTT. Protein: CSARELSTDTQYF.

At least ten counts were recorded for this clonotype. The chain couples TRBV29-1 to TRBJ2-2, with a possible D match to TRBD2 (6 bases). The CDR3 has 14 residues. Trimming took off 0 bases at V and 6 bases at J, with 11 bases between the two ends. In germline, CDR1 is SQVTM, CDR2 ANQGSEA. CDR3 coding DNA: TGCAGCGTTGAAGATGGTGGAGGGGCCGGGGAGCTGTTTTTT. Amino acids: CSVEDGGGAGELFF.

This clonotype was counted only a few times. The rearrangement joins TRBV28 to TRBJ2-3; no firm D call. The CDR3 runs 11 residues. Germline assignment: CDR1 MDHEN and CDR2 SYDVKM. V lost 8 bases and J 10 bases, leaving 13 bases between the germline ends. CDR3 sequence: CASQRGVAQYF. The CDR3 nucleotides read TGTGCCAGCCAACGAGGTGTGGCGCAGTATTTT.

This chain links TRBV11-2 with TRBJ2-7, with 10 positions matching TRBD1. Trimming cost V 5 bases and J 2 bases; bases outside gene matches: 6. Germline V lookup: CDR1 SGHAT, CDR2 FQNNGV. The CDR3 contains 15 residues. CDR3 sequence (DNA): TGTGCCAGCAGCCCCCAGACAGGGGGCACCTACGAGCAGTACTTC. This gives the protein CASSPQTGGTYEQYF.

This chain links TRBV7-3 with TRBJ2-3; D might be TRBD1 or TRBD2, each matching 5 bases. Germline lookup yields CDR1 SGHTA and CDR2 FQGTGA. The V end was cut by 4 bases, the J end by 2 bases, with 13 bases between. The CDR3 sequence is 15 residues long. The CDR3: CASSYRDGPTDTQYF. The CDR3 DNA follows: TGTGCCAGCAGCTACCGGGACGGCCCCACAGATACGCAGTATTTT.

This chain joins TRBV12-3 or TRBV12-4 and TRBJ2-3; 12 bases fit TRBD2. V dropped 6 bases and J dropped 2; count of bases not matched to a gene: 9. This CDR3 contains 17 residues. The CDR3 is CASSRTSGGTSTDTQYF. CDR3 nucleotide sequence: TGTGCCAGCAGCCGAACTAGCGGGGGGACCTCCACAGATACGCAGTATTTT.

The sample holds a few counts of this clonotype. The CDR3: CASSSGQGADEQYF. The CDR3 DNA follows: TGCGCCAGCAGCTCAGGACAGGGGGCGGATGAGCAGTACTTC. The chain combines TRBV5-1 with TRBJ2-7; 11 bases map to TRBD1. The V and J ends lost 3 bases and 7 bases, in that order; junction bases with no gene match: 6. From germline, CDR1 is SGHRS and CDR2 YFSETQ. CDR3 length: 14 residues.

This clonotype was observed a few times. An end of the junction does not agree with germline; a read error may underlie this. The rearrangement links TRBV20-1 to TRBJ2-3; unclear D gene. In germline, CDR1 is DFQATT, CDR2 SNEGSKA (reference sequence). The CDR3 runs 12 residues. This CDR3 is CSARATDFAPIF. CDR3 sequence (DNA): TGCAGTGCTAGAGCGACCGACTTTGCCCCGATTTTT.

The chain carries TRBV12-3 or TRBV12-4 and TRBJ2-3; D uncertain. The CDR3 covers 13 residues. Trimming removed 7 bases from V and 0 bases from J, with 8 bases in between. The CDR3, as DNA: TGTGCCAGCAAGATCCTCAGCACAGATACGCAGTATTTT. Residues: CASKILSTDTQYF.

CDR3 sequence reads: CASIPGAGAQETQYF. The CDR3 bases are TGTGCCAGTATCCCAGGGGCGGGAGCCCAAGAGACCCAGTACTTC. The genes are TRBV5-4 and TRBJ2-5, with D possibly matching TRBD2 (7 bases). The germline V gene has CDR1 SGHNT and CDR2 YYREEE (reference sequence). The CDR3 consists of 15 residues. Trimming took 8 bases from V and 1 from J, leaving 18 bases between them. The whole variable domain, filled in from reference TRBV5-4 and TRBJ2-5, reads ETGVTQSPTHLIKTRGQQVTLRCSSQSGHNTVSWYQQALGQGPQFIFQYYREEENGRGNFPPRFSGLQFPNYSSELNVNALELDDSALYLCASIPGAGAQETQYFGPGTRLLVL.

The V gene is TRBV12-3 or TRBV12-4, the J gene TRBJ2-7, with TRBD1 matching over 7 bases. The junction had 18 bases not matched to a gene; V was cut back by 4 bases and J by 3 bases. The CDR3 is made up of 18 amino acids. CDR3 sequence reads: CASSSGTALPAFNYEQYF. The CDR3 DNA follows: TGTGCCAGCAGTTCCGGGACAGCCCTTCCCGCATTCAACTACGAGCAGTACTTC.

The CDR3 coding sequence is TGTGCCAGCACCCCACTGGGGGGTCTCTCCTACAATGAGCAGTTCTTC. It translates to CASTPLGGLSYNEQFF. The rearrangement joins TRBV7-2 to TRBJ2-1; D is possibly TRBD2 (6 bases). Germline CDR1 SGHTA, CDR2 FQGNSA. V was pared by 7 bases and J by 0 bases, with 16 bases between. The CDR3 has 16 residues.

There are a few counts of this clonotype. The chain employs TRBV5-1 and TRBJ2-5; the match to TRBD2 covers 7 bases. Losses at the gene ends were 4 bases for V and 0 bases for J; bases not matched to a gene: 9. The CDR3 spans 16 residues. Germline V lookup: CDR1 SGHRS, CDR2 YFSETQ. The CDR3 spells CASSLVGGGNQETQYF. CDR3 nucleotide sequence: TGCGCCAGCAGCCTGGTGGGCGGGGGAAACCAAGAGACCCAGTACTTC. The full variable domain, in which reference TRBV5-1 and TRBJ2-5 provide the parts outside the CDR3, is KAGVTQTPRYLIKTRGQQVTLSCSPISGHRSVSWYQQTPGQGLQFLFEYFSETQRNKGNFPGRFSGRQFSNSRSEMNVSTLELGDSALYLCASSLVGGGNQETQYFGPGTRLLVL.

V usage is TRBV20-1 and J usage is TRBJ2-7, with D uncertain. V was cut by 6 bases and J by 4 bases, with 19 bases left in between. This CDR3 has 14 amino acids. CDR1 DFQATT and CDR2 SNEGSKA come from the germline V gene (reference sequence). The CDR3 sequence is CSAPKTQGMYEQYF. Here the CDR3 DNA reads TGCAGTGCCCCGAAGACCCAAGGCATGTACGAGCAGTACTTC.

A few counts support this clonotype. The J gene is TRBJ2-7, the V gene TRBV28; 9 positions match TRBD2. Germline V gives CDR1 MDHEN, CDR2 SYDVKM. The junction had 11 bases not matched to a gene; V was cut back by 6 bases and J by 2 bases. The length of the CDR3 is 16 residues. In nucleotides, the CDR3 is TGTGCCAGCAGACCGACCCAGCGGGGGGCCGCCTACGAGCAGTACTTC. It translates to CASRPTQRGAAYEQYF. The variable domain in full, with the rest retrieved from reference TRBV28 and TRBJ2-7, is DVKVTQSSRYLVKRTGEKVFLECVQDMDHENMFWYRQDPGLGLRLIYFSYDVKMKEKGDIPEGYSVSREKKERFSLILESASTNQTSMYLCASRPTQRGAAYEQYFGPGTRLTVT.